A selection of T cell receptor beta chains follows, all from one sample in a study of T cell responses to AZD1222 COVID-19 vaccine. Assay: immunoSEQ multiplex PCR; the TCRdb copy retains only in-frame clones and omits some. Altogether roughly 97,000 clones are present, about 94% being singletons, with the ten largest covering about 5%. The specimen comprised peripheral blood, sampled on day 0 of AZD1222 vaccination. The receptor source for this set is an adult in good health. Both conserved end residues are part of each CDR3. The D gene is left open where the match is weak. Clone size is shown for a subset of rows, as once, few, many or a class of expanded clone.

DNA: TGTGCCAGCAGCCCTAGGACAGGGCAAGGAGTCAATGAGCAGTTCTTC; CDR3: CASSPRTGQGVNEQFF; J: TRBJ2-1; size: NA; V: TRBV11-2; D: TRBD1
DNA: TGTGCCAGCAGTACCCACGGTGTCGGGGCTGGTCCCTACGAGCAGTACTTC; CDR3: CASSTHGVGAGPYEQYF; J: TRBJ2-7; size: NA; V: TRBV6-2/TRBV6-3; D: NA
DNA: TGTGCCAGCTCACCACCAATTCGGCCAGAGACCCAGTACTTC; CDR3: CASSPPIRPETQYF; J: TRBJ2-5; size: NA; V: TRBV18; D: NA
DNA: TGTGCCAGCAGTGGCTGGCGGCAGTTCTTC; CDR3: CASSGWRQFF; J: TRBJ2-1; size: NA; V: TRBV2; D: NA
DNA: TGTGCCAGCAGCTTAGCGGCCCCAAAACCCCTCCACTTT; CDR3: CASSLAAPKPLHF; J: TRBJ1-6; size: NA; V: TRBV7-9; D: NA
DNA: TGCGCCAGCAGGCGCGCTGACGAGCAGTACTTC; CDR3: CASRRADEQYF; J: TRBJ2-7; size: NA; V: TRBV5-1; D: NA
DNA: TGCGCCAGCAGTGAGTTGTCAGGGACAGGAGATACGCAGTATTTT; CDR3: CASSELSGTGDTQYF; J: TRBJ2-3; size: NA; V: TRBV10-2; D: TRBD1
DNA: TGCAGCGTTGATGAAGGGGTGGGAACTGAAGCTTTCTTT; CDR3: CSVDEGVGTEAFF; J: TRBJ1-1; size: NA; V: TRBV29-1; D: NA
DNA: TGTGCCAGCGGGACTAGCACAGATACGCAGTATTTT; CDR3: CASGTSTDTQYF; J: TRBJ2-3; size: NA; V: TRBV7-9; D: NA
DNA: TGTGCCAGCAAAACACTAGCGGGAGGGCCCGACGAGCAGTACTTC; CDR3: CASKTLAGGPDEQYF; J: TRBJ2-7; size: once; V: TRBV6-5; D: TRBD2
DNA: TGTGCCAGCAGATTCTCCTACGAGCAGTACTTC; CDR3: CASRFSYEQYF; J: TRBJ2-7; size: NA; V: TRBV6-5; D: NA
DNA: TGCAGCGTTCCAGCGGAGCACAATCTCAATGAGCAGTTCTTC; CDR3: CSVPAEHNLNEQFF; J: TRBJ2-1; size: NA; V: TRBV29-1; D: NA
DNA: TGTGCCAGCAGTGAGGGTTCACAGGGGATCTATGGCTACACCTTC; CDR3: CASSEGSQGIYGYTF; J: TRBJ1-2; size: NA; V: TRBV2; D: TRBD1
DNA: TGCGCCAGCAGCCCGGGACAGGGGGCAGCCTACGAGCAGTACTTC; CDR3: CASSPGQGAAYEQYF; J: TRBJ2-7; size: NA; V: TRBV4-1; D: TRBD1
DNA: TGTGCCAGCAGCTCCGGACTAGCGGGAGCCCGAAGCTCCTACAATGAGCAGTTCTTC; CDR3: CASSSGLAGARSSYNEQFF; J: TRBJ2-1; size: NA; V: TRBV28; D: TRBD2
DNA: TGTGCCAGCAGCTTATGGGGGGGTGAAGAAAAACTGTTTTTT; CDR3: CASSLWGGEEKLFF; J: TRBJ1-4; size: NA; V: TRBV7-9; D: NA
DNA: TGTGCCAGCAGCCAGAGGGACAGTAGCTACAATGAGCAGTTCTTC; CDR3: CASSQRDSSYNEQFF; J: TRBJ2-1; size: NA; V: TRBV3-1/TRBV3-2; D: TRBD1
DNA: TGTGCCAGCCTAGCGGAACTCACAGATACGCAGTATTTT; CDR3: CASLAELTDTQYF; J: TRBJ2-3; size: NA; V: TRBV2; D: TRBD2
DNA: TGTGCCAGTCCTCGAACGGGACAGCCGAACACCGGGGAGCTGTTTTTT; CDR3: CASPRTGQPNTGELFF; J: TRBJ2-2; size: NA; V: TRBV18; D: TRBD1
DNA: TGTGCCAGCAGCCTTGGGACAGGACTTTCACCCCTCCACTTT; CDR3: CASSLGTGLSPLHF; J: TRBJ1-6; size: NA; V: TRBV3-1/TRBV3-2; D: TRBD1
DNA: TGTGCCAGCAGGGACAGGGTCAATGAGCAGTTCTTC; CDR3: CASRDRVNEQFF; J: TRBJ2-1; size: NA; V: TRBV3-1/TRBV3-2; D: TRBD1
DNA: TGTGCCAGCAGCCGCCTAGGGACCAGGGGCACTGAAGCTTTCTTT; CDR3: CASSRLGTRGTEAFF; J: TRBJ1-1; size: NA; V: TRBV14; D: NA
DNA: TGTGCCAGCCAGGGGGGGATTAACACTGAAGCTTTCTTT; CDR3: CASQGGINTEAFF; J: TRBJ1-1; size: NA; V: TRBV6-5; D: TRBD1
DNA: TGTGCCAGCAGTGATGTAGGGGGGGAGACCCAGTACTTC; CDR3: CASSDVGGETQYF; J: TRBJ2-5; size: NA; V: TRBV2; D: NA
DNA: TGTGCCAGCAGCTTTCGCGACTTAGCTAATGAAAAACTGTTTTTT; CDR3: CASSFRDLANEKLFF; J: TRBJ1-4; size: NA; V: TRBV5-8; D: NA
DNA: TGTGCCACCAGTGAAAACCGGGACTACTACACAGATACGCAGTATTTT; CDR3: CATSENRDYYTDTQYF; J: TRBJ2-3; size: NA; V: TRBV24-1; D: TRBD2
DNA: TGTGCCAGCAGTGACCCCGTAGGAGCGGGCCAAGAGACCCAGTACTTC; CDR3: CASSDPVGAGQETQYF; J: TRBJ2-5; size: NA; V: TRBV2; D: NA
DNA: TGTGCCAGCAGCTTAGGTTTCACTAGCGGAAGTACAGATACGCAGTATTTT; CDR3: CASSLGFTSGSTDTQYF; J: TRBJ2-3; size: NA; V: TRBV7-9; D: TRBD2
DNA: TGCGCCAGCAGCCACGGGACAGAAAATCAGCCCCAGCATTTT; CDR3: CASSHGTENQPQHF; J: TRBJ1-5; size: NA; V: TRBV4-1; D: TRBD1
DNA: TGTGCTAGTGGTTTGGTATTGGCGGGGACAGGGTCGGAAAAACTGTTTTTT; CDR3: CASGLVLAGTGSEKLFF; J: TRBJ1-4; size: NA; V: TRBV12-5; D: TRBD1
DNA: TGTGCCAGCAGCCTAAAACAGGGAAGTACCTACGAGCAGTACTTC; CDR3: CASSLKQGSTYEQYF; J: TRBJ2-7; size: NA; V: TRBV3-1/TRBV3-2; D: NA
DNA: TGTGCCAGCAGAGCGGACAGGGGGCTTGGTCAGCCCCAGCATTTT; CDR3: CASRADRGLGQPQHF; J: TRBJ1-5; size: NA; V: TRBV3-1/TRBV3-2; D: TRBD1
DNA: TGTGCCAGCAGCTTGGAAAGGACGGTGGCTGAAGCTTTCTTT; CDR3: CASSLERTVAEAFF; J: TRBJ1-1; size: NA; V: TRBV7-2; D: NA
DNA: TGTGCCAGCAGCTTAGGCTCCAGCTCCTACAATGAGCAGTTCTTC; CDR3: CASSLGSSSYNEQFF; J: TRBJ2-1; size: once; V: TRBV11-3; D: NA
DNA: TGTGCCAGCAGCCAAACAGGGGTGGTGAATTCACCCCTCCACTTT; CDR3: CASSQTGVVNSPLHF; J: TRBJ1-6; size: NA; V: TRBV5-8; D: TRBD1
DNA: TGTGCCAGTAGTTCGACCTTGACAGGCACACAAGAGACCCAGTACTTC; CDR3: CASSSTLTGTQETQYF; J: TRBJ2-5; size: NA; V: TRBV19; D: NA
DNA: TGTGCCAGCAGCTTAGGCTACGATACGCAGTATTTT; CDR3: CASSLGYDTQYF; J: TRBJ2-3; size: NA; V: TRBV11-2; D: NA
DNA: TGTGCCATCAGTGAGGCGTCCCGTCAGCCCCAGCATTTT; CDR3: CAISEASRQPQHF; J: TRBJ1-5; size: NA; V: TRBV10-3; D: NA
DNA: TGTGCCAGCAGCCCCCTGGGGGCCCAATATGGCTACACCTTC; CDR3: CASSPLGAQYGYTF; J: TRBJ1-2; size: NA; V: TRBV7-2; D: NA
DNA: TGTGCCAGCAGCTCAATTAGCGGGAGGGCCGGTAATACCGGGGAGCTGTTTTTT; CDR3: CASSSISGRAGNTGELFF; J: TRBJ2-2; size: NA; V: TRBV11-3; D: TRBD2
DNA: TGTGCCAGCAGCTTAGACCCCCGAGGGTACAATGAGCAGTTCTTC; CDR3: CASSLDPRGYNEQFF; J: TRBJ2-1; size: NA; V: TRBV11-1; D: NA
DNA: TGTGCCAGCAGCTTAAGGGGGGGCAACACCGGGGAGCTGTTTTTT; CDR3: CASSLRGGNTGELFF; J: TRBJ2-2; size: NA; V: TRBV11-3; D: NA
DNA: TGTGCCAGCAGTGCGCGAGGGGGCCCCCTTAGCAATCAGCCCCAGCATTTT; CDR3: CASSARGGPLSNQPQHF; J: TRBJ1-5; size: NA; V: TRBV2; D: TRBD1
DNA: TGTGCCAGCAGCGTAGGAGGAGGTGGGCGGGAGCAGTACTTC; CDR3: CASSVGGGGREQYF; J: TRBJ2-7; size: NA; V: TRBV9; D: NA
DNA: TGTGCCACCAGTTCGAATCCGGAAAATAATAACAATGAGCAGTTCTTC; CDR3: CATSSNPENNNNEQFF; J: TRBJ2-1; size: NA; V: TRBV15; D: NA
DNA: TGTGCCAGCAGTAGGGGCGGGAAATCCGATACGCAGTATTTT; CDR3: CASSRGGKSDTQYF; J: TRBJ2-3; size: NA; V: TRBV6-2/TRBV6-3; D: NA
DNA: TGTGCCAGCAGTTTAGACAGCTCCTACGAGCAGTACTTC; CDR3: CASSLDSSYEQYF; J: TRBJ2-7; size: NA; V: TRBV27; D: NA
DNA: TGTGCCAGCAGCTCTGGCCCGTCCAATCAGCCCCAGCATTTT; CDR3: CASSSGPSNQPQHF; J: TRBJ1-5; size: NA; V: TRBV5-5; D: NA
DNA: TGTGCCAGCAGCCTCCTATTGGCGGGGACAGGAGAAGCTTTCTTT; CDR3: CASSLLLAGTGEAFF; J: TRBJ1-1; size: NA; V: TRBV14; D: TRBD1
DNA: TGTGCCAGCAGTTTCAACACCCCAGATACGCAGTATTTT; CDR3: CASSFNTPDTQYF; J: TRBJ2-3; size: NA; V: TRBV12-3/TRBV12-4; D: NA
DNA: TGTGCCAGCAGCCAAGATTGGGGCGGCAACACCGGGGAGCTGTTTTTT; CDR3: CASSQDWGGNTGELFF; J: TRBJ2-2; size: once; V: TRBV4-2; D: NA
DNA: TGTGCCAGCAGCTCCCGGGGTGGGATGAACACTGAAGCTTTCTTT; CDR3: CASSSRGGMNTEAFF; J: TRBJ1-1; size: NA; V: TRBV7-3; D: NA
DNA: TGTGCCACCAGTCTTATGGCAGGGTATAGCAATCAGCCCCAGCATTTT; CDR3: CATSLMAGYSNQPQHF; J: TRBJ1-5; size: once; V: TRBV24-1; D: NA
DNA: TGTGCCAGCAGGCGAGCGGGATTTGGAGAGACCCAGTACTTC; CDR3: CASRRAGFGETQYF; J: TRBJ2-5; size: NA; V: TRBV6-6; D: TRBD2
DNA: TGCGCCAGCAGCTTGGGGGGGTTTTCTGGAAACACCATATATTTT; CDR3: CASSLGGFSGNTIYF; J: TRBJ1-3; size: NA; V: TRBV5-1; D: NA
DNA: TGTGCCAGCAGCGCGGGACAGTCGGGAAACACCATATATTTT; CDR3: CASSAGQSGNTIYF; J: TRBJ1-3; size: once; V: TRBV11-2; D: TRBD1
DNA: TGTGCCAGCAGTCGCAGGGTGGAAGACTATGGCTACACCTTC; CDR3: CASSRRVEDYGYTF; J: TRBJ1-2; size: NA; V: TRBV28; D: NA
DNA: TGTGCCAGCAGTGAAGTGTCGCATCTGCAGTACTTC; CDR3: CASSEVSHLQYF; J: TRBJ2-7; size: once; V: TRBV6-1; D: NA
DNA: TGTGCCAGCTCACCAGGTGCTAGCGGGACCTCCTACGAGCAGTACTTC; CDR3: CASSPGASGTSYEQYF; J: TRBJ2-7; size: NA; V: TRBV18; D: TRBD2